This T cell receptor beta chain was captured in a study of early T cells in non-severe SARS-CoV-2 infection. Overall study context: Chains stayed unpaired after sequencing of bulk RNA from unsorted whole blood.

Attachment of unique molecular identifiers was made to individual cDNA molecules. Each CDR3 protein gets one entry after TCRdb re-called the 5' RACE reads with MiXCR. The table includes 69,000 or so distinct CDR3 sequences, roughly 9.5% detected once. With 10 bases clipped from V and 9 bases from J, the junction kept 9 bases outside the gene matches. Germline CDR1 reads ENHRY; CDR2 reads SYGVKD. CDR3 length: 13 residues. In its sample, this clonotype was seen many times. Sequences were obtained from whole blood. The gene calls are TRBV10-3 and TRBJ2-1; 10 bases match TRBD1. The sequence was obtained from an adult who was a healthcare worker with PCR-confirmed SARS-CoV-2 infection or an uninfected control (not recorded which). The CDR3, as DNA: TGTGCCACCCTGGGACAGGGGATCGGTGAGCAGTTCTTC. Its protein product is CATLGQGIGEQFF.